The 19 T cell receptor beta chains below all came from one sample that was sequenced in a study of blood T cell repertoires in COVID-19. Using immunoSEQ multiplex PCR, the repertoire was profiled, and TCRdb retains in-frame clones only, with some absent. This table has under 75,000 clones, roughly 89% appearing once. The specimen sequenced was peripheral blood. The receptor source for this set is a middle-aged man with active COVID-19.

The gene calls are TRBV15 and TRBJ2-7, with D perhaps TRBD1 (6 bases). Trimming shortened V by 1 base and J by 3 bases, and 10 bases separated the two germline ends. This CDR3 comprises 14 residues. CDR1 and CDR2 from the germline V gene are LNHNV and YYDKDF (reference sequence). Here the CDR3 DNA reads TGTGCCACCAGCAGAGGAGGGGGAATCTACGAGCAGTACTTC. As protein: CATSRGGGIYEQYF.

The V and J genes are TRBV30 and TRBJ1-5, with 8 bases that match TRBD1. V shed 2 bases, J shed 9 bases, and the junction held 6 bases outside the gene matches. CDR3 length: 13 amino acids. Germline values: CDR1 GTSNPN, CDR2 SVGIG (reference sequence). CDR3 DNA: TGTGCCTGGAGTTCGACAGGGGCTATGCCCCAGCATTTT. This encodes CAWSSTGAMPQHF.

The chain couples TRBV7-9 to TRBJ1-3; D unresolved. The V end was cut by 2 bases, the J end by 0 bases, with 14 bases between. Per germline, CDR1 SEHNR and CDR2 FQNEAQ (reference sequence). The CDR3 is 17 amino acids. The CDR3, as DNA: TGTGCCAGCAGCTTATTACCAGGTGATTACTCTGGAAACACCATATATTTT. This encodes CASSLLPGDYSGNTIYF. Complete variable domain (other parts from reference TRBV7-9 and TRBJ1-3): DTGVSQNPRHKITKRGQNVTFRCDPISEHNRLYWYRQTLGQGPEFLTYFQNEAQLEKSRLLSDRFSAERPKGSFSTLEIQRTEQGDSAMYLCASSLLPGDYSGNTIYFGEGSWLTVV.

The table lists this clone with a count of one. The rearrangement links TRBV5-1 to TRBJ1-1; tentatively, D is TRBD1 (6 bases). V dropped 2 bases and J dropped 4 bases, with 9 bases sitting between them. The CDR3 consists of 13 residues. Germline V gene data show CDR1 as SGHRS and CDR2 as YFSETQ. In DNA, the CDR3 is TGCGCCAGCAGCTTAGGGGGTCCCACTGAAGCTTTCTTT. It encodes CASSLGGPTEAFF.

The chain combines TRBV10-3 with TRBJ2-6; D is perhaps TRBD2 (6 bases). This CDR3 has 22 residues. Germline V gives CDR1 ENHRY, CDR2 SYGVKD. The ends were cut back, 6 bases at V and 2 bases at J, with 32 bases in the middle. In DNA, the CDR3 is TGTGCCATCAGCGCCTTCCTCTCGGGTAGAGGGGAGGCGGGTACTGGGGCCAACGTCCTGACTTTC. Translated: CAISAFLSGRGEAGTGANVLTF.

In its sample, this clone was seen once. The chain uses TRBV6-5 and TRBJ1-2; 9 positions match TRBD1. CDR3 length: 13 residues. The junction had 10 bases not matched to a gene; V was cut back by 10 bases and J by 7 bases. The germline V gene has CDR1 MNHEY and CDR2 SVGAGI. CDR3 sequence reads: CATLDRGAIGYTF. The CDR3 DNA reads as TGTGCCACCTTGGACAGGGGAGCGATTGGCTACACCTTC.

CDR3 in DNA: TGTGCCTGGAGCAACGGCCAGGGGGCGTACGAGCAGTACTTC. Protein sequence: CAWSNGQGAYEQYF. This chain uses TRBV30 with TRBJ2-7, with TRBD1 matching over 8 bases. V trimming: 3 bases; J trimming: 4 bases; junction bases outside the gene matches: 8. This CDR3 contains 14 residues. Germline V gene data show CDR1 as GTSNPN and CDR2 as SVGIG (reference sequence).

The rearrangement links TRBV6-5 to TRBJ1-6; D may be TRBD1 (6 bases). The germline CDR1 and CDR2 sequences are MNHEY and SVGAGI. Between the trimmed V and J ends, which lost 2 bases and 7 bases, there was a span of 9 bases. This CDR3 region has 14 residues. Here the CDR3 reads CASSYGQYNSPLHF. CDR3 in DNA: TGTGCCAGCAGTTACGGACAGTACAATTCACCCCTCCACTTT.

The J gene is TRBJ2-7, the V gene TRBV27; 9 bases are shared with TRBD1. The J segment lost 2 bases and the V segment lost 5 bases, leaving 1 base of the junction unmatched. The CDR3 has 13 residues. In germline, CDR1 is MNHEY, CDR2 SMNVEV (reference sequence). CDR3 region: CASSRTGAYEQYF. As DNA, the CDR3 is TGTGCCAGCAGTCGGACAGGGGCCTACGAGCAGTACTTC.

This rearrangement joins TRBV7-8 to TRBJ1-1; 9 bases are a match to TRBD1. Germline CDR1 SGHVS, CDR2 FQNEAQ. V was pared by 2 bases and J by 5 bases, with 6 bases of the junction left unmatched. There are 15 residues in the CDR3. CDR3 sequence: CASSLFPDRGTEAFF. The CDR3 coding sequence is TGTGCCAGCAGCTTATTTCCGGACAGGGGAACTGAAGCTTTCTTT.

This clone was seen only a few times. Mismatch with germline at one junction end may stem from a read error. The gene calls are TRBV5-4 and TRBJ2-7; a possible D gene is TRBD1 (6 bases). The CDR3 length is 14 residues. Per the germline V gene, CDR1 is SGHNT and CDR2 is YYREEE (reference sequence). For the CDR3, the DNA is TGTGCCAGCAGGGCTATGGGGGCTGGTGAAAGGAGCCACTTC. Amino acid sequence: CASRAMGAGERSHF.

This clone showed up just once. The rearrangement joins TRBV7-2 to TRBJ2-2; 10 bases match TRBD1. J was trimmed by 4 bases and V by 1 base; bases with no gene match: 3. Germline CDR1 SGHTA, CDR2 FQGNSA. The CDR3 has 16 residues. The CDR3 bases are TGTGCCAGCAGCTTAGGGGGACAGGGGATCACCGGGGAGCTGTTTTTT. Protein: CASSLGGQGITGELFF. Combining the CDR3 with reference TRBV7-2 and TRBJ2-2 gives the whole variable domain GAGVSQSPSNKVTEKGKDVELRCDPISGHTALYWYRQSLGQGLEFLIYFQGNSAPDKSGLPSDRFSAERTGGSVSTLTIQRTQQEDSAVYLCASSLGGQGITGELFFGEGSRLTVL.

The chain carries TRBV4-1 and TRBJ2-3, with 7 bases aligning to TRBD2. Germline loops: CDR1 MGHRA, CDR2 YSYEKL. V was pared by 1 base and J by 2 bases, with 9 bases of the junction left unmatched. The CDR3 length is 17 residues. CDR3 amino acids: CASSQGRTRSITDTQYF. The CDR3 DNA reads TGCGCCAGCAGCCAAGGGCGGACTAGATCGATCACAGATACGCAGTATTTT.

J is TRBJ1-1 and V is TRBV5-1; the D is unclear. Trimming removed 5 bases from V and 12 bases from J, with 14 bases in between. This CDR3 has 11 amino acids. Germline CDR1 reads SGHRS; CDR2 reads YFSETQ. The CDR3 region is CASSELSLTFF. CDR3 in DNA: TGCGCCAGCAGTGAACTATCCCTAACTTTCTTT.

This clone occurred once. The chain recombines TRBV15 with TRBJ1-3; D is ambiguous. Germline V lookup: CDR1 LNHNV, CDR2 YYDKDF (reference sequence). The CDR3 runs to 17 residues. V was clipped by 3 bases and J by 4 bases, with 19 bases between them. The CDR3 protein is CATSSRSGRGGGNTIYF. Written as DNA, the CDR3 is TGTGCCACCAGCAGTCGGTCTGGGAGAGGTGGGGGAAACACCATATATTTT.

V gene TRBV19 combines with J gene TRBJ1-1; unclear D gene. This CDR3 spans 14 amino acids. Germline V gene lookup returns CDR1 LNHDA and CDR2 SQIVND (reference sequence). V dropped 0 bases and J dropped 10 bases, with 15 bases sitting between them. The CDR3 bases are TGTGCCAGTAGTATAGATCCCGGCAGGTCAGGAGCTTTCTTT. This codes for CASSIDPGRSGAFF.

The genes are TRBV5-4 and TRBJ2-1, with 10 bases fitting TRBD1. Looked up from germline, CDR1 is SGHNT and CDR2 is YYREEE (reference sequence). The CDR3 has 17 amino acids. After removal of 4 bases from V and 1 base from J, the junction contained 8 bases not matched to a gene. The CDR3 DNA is TGTGCCAGCAGCGCCGTCTGGGGACAGGGGTCCTACAATGAGCAGTTCTTC. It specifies CASSAVWGQGSYNEQFF.

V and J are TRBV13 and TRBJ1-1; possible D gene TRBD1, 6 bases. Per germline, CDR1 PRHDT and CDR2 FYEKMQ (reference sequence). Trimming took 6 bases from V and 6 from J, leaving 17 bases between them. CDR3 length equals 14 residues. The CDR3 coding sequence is TGTGCCAGCAGAGAACCTACAGGGACCTCTGAAGCTTTCTTT. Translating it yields CASREPTGTSEAFF.

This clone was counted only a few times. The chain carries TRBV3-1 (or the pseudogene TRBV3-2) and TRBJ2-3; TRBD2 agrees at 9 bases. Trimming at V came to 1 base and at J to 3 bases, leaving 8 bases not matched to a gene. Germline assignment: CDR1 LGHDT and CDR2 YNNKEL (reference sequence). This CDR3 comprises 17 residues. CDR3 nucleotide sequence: TGTGCCAGCAGCCAAGGTATTAGCGGGGGTCGGACAGATACGCAGTATTTT. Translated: CASSQGISGGRTDTQYF.